This TCR beta chain was sequenced during a study of T-cell memory formation after mild COVID-19. Study context: For the most part, TCR clusters were specific to one donor. Study-wide results and caveats: Researchers found some responding clones in pre-infection memory, a sign that cross-reactive memory joined. Clones contracting across day 15 to 85 had a balanced CD4/CD8 profile; later expanding clones leaned CD4+. Among contracting clones, CD4+ were mainly CM/EM and CD8+ enriched in EMRA.

This clonotype has just a few counts. Its specificity is unknown. The CDR3 loop spans 14 amino acids. In germline, CDR1 is SGHTA, CDR2 FQGNSA. The V gene lost 3 bases and the J gene lost 2 bases, with 11 bases spanning the gap. One entry per CDR3 protein results from TCRdb running MiXCR on the 5' RACE reads. The table records 200,000 or so distinct CDR3 sequences, 16% of them present only once. The specimen was PBMCs or a T cell subset sorted from them (not recorded which). This sequence joins TRBV7-2 and TRBJ2-7; a weak D match, TRBD2 (6 bases). The clonotype was recovered from an adult woman who had mild COVID-19 (a few samples of this study predate the infection). Cell type and time point are not known. CDR3 loop: CASSLSRTTYEQYF. DNA of the CDR3: TGTGCCAGCAGCTTGAGTCGGACTACCTACGAGCAGTACTTC.